These 19 T cell receptor beta chains originate from one sample sequenced in a study of shared clonotypes between healthy human individuals. Only in-frame clones appear in the TCRdb table, and some are missing; sequencing was by immunoSEQ multiplex PCR. The table records hundreds of thousands of clones, 70% to 80% of them present only once. The sample consisted of PBMCs. These receptors were taken from a woman aged 40 to 50 in good health. Some clones in this sample may be carry-over from other donors' samples.

CDR3 loop: CACSLGLAGGEQYF. The CDR3 DNA follows: TGTGCCTGCTCCCTGGGGCTAGCGGGAGGCGAGCAGTACTTC. This chain links TRBV30 with TRBJ2-7; 11 bases map to TRBD2. Trimming removed 6 bases from V and 6 bases from J; junction bases left unmatched: 10. Looked up from germline, CDR1 is GTSNPN and CDR2 is SVGIG (reference sequence). CDR3 size: 14 residues. The variable domain in full, with the rest retrieved from reference TRBV30 and TRBJ2-7, is SQTIHQWPATLVQPVGSPLSLECTVEGTSNPNLYWYRQAAGRGLQLLFYSVGIGQISSEVPQNLSASRPQDRQFILSSKKLLLSDSGFYLCACSLGLAGGEQYFGPGTRLTVT.

The CDR3 region is CASSYSTGISYEQYF. In DNA, the CDR3 is TGTGCCAGCAGTTACTCCACCGGGATCTCCTACGAGCAGTACTTC. The chain recombines TRBV6-5 with TRBJ2-5, with TRBD2 as a possible D gene (5 bases). The J call could be wrong; TRBJ2-7 is a better fit for the DNA end. The CDR3 is made up of 15 amino acids. Germline V gene data show CDR1 as MNHEY and CDR2 as SVGAGI.

In this sample, this clone turned up a few times. This chain joins TRBV7-2 and TRBJ2-5; TRBD2 matches at 12 bases. Germline CDR1 and CDR2: SGHTA and FQGNSA. V lost 6 bases to trimming and J lost 4 bases; unmatched junction nucleotides: 3. CDR3 length: 14 amino acids. CDR3 protein: CASRPGLAGETQYF. CDR3 in DNA: TGTGCCAGCAGACCGGGACTAGCGGGAGAGACCCAGTACTTC.

This clone was recorded only once. The chain recombines TRBV4-1 with TRBJ2-1, with 15 bases fitting TRBD2. Trimming at V came to 1 base and at J to 12 bases, leaving 4 bases not matched to a gene. Germline lookup yields CDR1 MGHRA and CDR2 YSYEKL. The CDR3 contains 15 residues. The CDR3 sequence is CASSQVGLAGGGQFF. In DNA, the CDR3 is TGCGCCAGCAGCCAAGTGGGACTAGCGGGAGGAGGGCAGTTCTTC.

The gene calls are TRBV5-6 and TRBJ2-1; D gene unclear. From germline, CDR1 is SGHDT and CDR2 YYEEEE. The CDR3 runs 13 residues. With 4 bases removed from V and 5 bases from J, the gap between germline ends came to 10 bases. Written as DNA, the CDR3 is TGTGCCAGCAGCGTCGGACGGAACAATGAGCAGTTCTTC. Protein product: CASSVGRNNEQFF.

This clone was observed a few times. This chain links TRBV7-9 with TRBJ1-2; D not certain. Germline V CDR1 and CDR2: SEHNR, FQNEAQ (reference sequence). With 3 bases removed from V and 7 bases from J, the gap between germline ends came to 15 bases. The CDR3 is 14 amino acids. The DNA of the CDR3 is TGTGCCAGCAGCTTGGGCCCGGGTTGGAGTGGCTACACCTTC. Protein product: CASSLGPGWSGYTF.

This chain connects TRBV18 to TRBJ2-2; TRBD1 matches 10 bases. Germline CDR1 and CDR2: KGHSH and LQKENI. The CDR3 length is 15 residues. The junction had 1 base not matched to a gene; V was cut back by 3 bases and J by 3 bases. The CDR3 nucleotides read TGTGCCAGCTCACCCGGGACAGGGGACACCGGGGAGCTGTTTTTT. This gives the protein CASSPGTGDTGELFF.

J is TRBJ2-2 and V is TRBV10-1; tentative D call: TRBD1 (7 bases). V was shortened by 4 bases and J by 1 base, with 16 bases between the two germline ends. This CDR3 comprises 17 residues. Germline lookup yields CDR1 WNHNN and CDR2 SYGVQD (reference sequence). CDR3 residues: CASSGPTGTLNTGELFF. CDR3 in DNA: TGCGCCAGCAGTGGGCCGACAGGGACTTTGAACACCGGGGAGCTGTTTTTT.

This rearrangement joins TRBV18 to TRBJ2-2; D possibly corresponds to TRBD2 (9 bases). This CDR3 contains 18 residues. V lost 0 bases to trimming and J lost 4 bases, with 18 bases between them. Germline values: CDR1 KGHSH, CDR2 LQKENI. The CDR3 DNA reads as TGTGCCAGCTCACCACCTCTAGCGGGACAGGTTGGCACCGGGGAGCTGTTTTTT. It specifies CASSPPLAGQVGTGELFF. Combining the CDR3 with reference TRBV18 and TRBJ2-2 gives the whole variable domain NAGVMQNPRHLVRRRGQEARLRCSPMKGHSHVYWYRQLPEEGLKFMVYLQKENIIDESGMPKERFSAEFPKEGPSILRIQQVVRGDSAAYFCASSPPLAGQVGTGELFFGEGSRLTVL.

The chain couples TRBV5-8 to TRBJ2-5, with a possible D match to TRBD2 (6 bases). V was pared by 4 bases and J by 3 bases, with 19 bases between. In germline, CDR1 is SGHTS, CDR2 YDEGEE. This CDR3 has 16 amino acids. The CDR3 loop is CASSPLRLGIKETQYF. DNA of the CDR3: TGTGCCAGCAGCCCACTCAGACTAGGAATCAAAGAGACCCAGTACTTC.

This sequence joins TRBV6-5 and TRBJ2-5; 8 bases fit TRBD1. V was clipped by 0 bases and J by 3 bases; unmatched bases: 3. The CDR3 totals 15 residues. Looked up from germline, CDR1 is MNHEY and CDR2 is SVGAGI. The CDR3 DNA is TGTGCCAGCAGTTACTCGGGACAGGTAGAAGAGACCCAGTACTTC. Protein sequence: CASSYSGQVEETQYF.

On this clone itself: This may arise from a read error, as a much more abundant clone is one base away. The gene calls are TRBV5-4 and TRBJ2-7; D may match TRBD1 or TRBD2 (5 bases each). V lost 3 bases and J lost 0, with 13 bases in between. CDR1 and CDR2 (germline): SGHNT, YYREEE (reference sequence). The CDR3 length is 15 residues. The DNA for the CDR3 is TGTGCCAGCAGCTCCCCGGGACCATCCTCCTACGAGCAGTACTTC. This gives the protein CASSSPGPSSYEQYF.

The chain links TRBV6-1 to TRBJ2-7; D remains ambiguous. V was cut by 3 bases and J by 2 bases, with 5 bases left in between. The CDR3 consists of 12 residues. Germline V CDR1 and CDR2: MNHNS, SASEGT. The CDR3 is CASSDGTYEQYF. CDR3 DNA: TGTGCCAGCAGTGATGGTACCTACGAGCAGTACTTC.

The V and J genes are TRBV28 and TRBJ1-2, with TRBD1 as a possible D gene (5 bases). V was shortened by 3 bases and J by 5 bases, with 16 bases between the two germline ends. There are 15 residues in the CDR3. CDR1 and CDR2 (germline): MDHEN, SYDVKM. The CDR3 here is CASSFGGSGGYGYTF. CDR3 DNA sequence: TGTGCCAGCAGTTTTGGGGGATCTGGCGGTTATGGCTACACCTTC.

Remarks on this clone: In this CDR3 the conserved last residue, phenylalanine or tryptophan, is missing, so a read error is likely. The rearrangement links TRBV6-1 to TRBJ1-1; D gene uncertain. Germline CDR1 reads MNHNS; CDR2 reads SASEGT. V lost 7 bases to trimming and J lost 1 base, with 13 bases between them. This CDR3 region has 14 residues. The CDR3 nucleotides read TGTGCCAGCATGAGGTTGTGGTCGAACACTGAAGCTTTCGTT. Its protein product is CASMRLWSNTEAFV.

With respect to this clone: One junction end disagrees with the germline gene, perhaps due to a read error. This chain links TRBV6-1 with TRBJ2-7, with TRBD1 identical over 9 bases. CDR1 MNHNS and CDR2 SASEGT come from the germline V gene. The CDR3 sequence is 13 residues long. DNA of the CDR3: TGTGCCATCAGTGCCCGGGACAGGGTCGAGCAGTACTTC. Translation: CAISARDRVEQYF.

With regard to this clone: An end of the junction does not agree with germline; a read error may underlie this. This chain joins TRBV5-1 and TRBJ2-7; 9 bases match TRBD1. The length of the CDR3 is 15 residues. The V gene's germline CDR1 is SGHRS and CDR2 YFSETQ. The CDR3 is CANSTGTGWRYEQYF. The CDR3 DNA sequence: TGCGCCAACAGCACGGGGACAGGGTGGAGGTACGAGCAGTACTTC.

V and J are TRBV30 and TRBJ2-1; either TRBD1 or TRBD2 may supply D (6 bases each). Germline V gives CDR1 GTSNPN, CDR2 SVGIG (reference sequence). The CDR3 is made up of 15 amino acids. V shed 2 bases and J shed 4 bases, with 15 bases lying between them. The DNA of the CDR3 is TGTGCCTGGAGTCAAGGGGGGACATCTTACAATGAGCAGTTCTTC. This translates into CAWSQGGTSYNEQFF.

This chain joins TRBV10-3 and TRBJ2-1, with 8 bases that match TRBD2. Germline V gives CDR1 ENHRY, CDR2 SYGVKD. Trimming removed 11 bases from V and 0 bases from J; junction bases left unmatched: 15. CDR3 length equals 17 residues. CDR3 in amino acids: CAPGGARRSTSYNEQFF. Written as DNA, the CDR3 is TGTGCCCCGGGGGGGGCCCGCCGATCCACCTCCTACAATGAGCAGTTCTTC.